The clone carrying this TCR beta chain has just a few counts. Its antigen is unidentified. Clones were read by immunoSEQ multiplex PCR, and TCRdb kept only the in-frame ones, dropping some. The sample includes about 510,000 clones, almost 97% of them seen just once. The sample originates from a study of shared clonotypes between healthy human individuals. Whole-study context: Per-donor plates numbered three CD4 naive, three CD4 memory, two CD8 naive and one CD8 memory. Points from the study as a whole: Relative to clonotypes present in all four donors, those not shared had lower generation probabilities.

The germline gives CDR1 KGHSH, CDR2 LQKENI. The CDR3 is 13 amino acids. V lost 3 bases to trimming and J lost 6 bases; unmatched junction nucleotides: 3. Donors comprised only Caucasian adults living in Nashville, Tennessee. This TCR came from a woman aged 30 to 39 in good health. The rearrangement uses TRBV18 and TRBJ1-2, with 8 bases fitting TRBD1. The source material was naive CD4+ T cells sorted from blood. Subset meaning: CD45RA+ positively selected. CDR3: CASSPDRDHGYTF. The CDR3 region has the DNA TGTGCCAGCTCACCGGACAGGGACCATGGCTACACCTTC.